These 10 T cell receptor beta chains share one sample of origin, sequenced in a study of shared clonotypes between healthy human individuals. Data came from immunoSEQ multiplex PCR; TCRdb stores just in-frame clones and leaves some out. The sample yields under 850,000 clones, around 77% seen once. The sample taken for sequencing was memory CD4+ T cells sorted from blood. Subset noted: CD45RA-negative fraction. The receptors were sampled from a woman between 25 and 40 years old in good health.

This clone was detected a few times. The chain recombines TRBV6-1 with TRBJ2-7; maybe TRBD2 (6 bases). Germline CDR1 MNHNS, CDR2 SASEGT. This CDR3 is 14 amino acids long. With 3 bases removed from V and 1 base from J, the gap between germline ends came to 10 bases. For the CDR3, the DNA is TGTGCCAGCAGTGATAGGAGGGGATCCTACGAGCAGTACTTC. The encoded protein is CASSDRRGSYEQYF.

The gene calls are TRBV7-3 and TRBJ2-1; D is ambiguous. Germline CDR1 reads SGHTA; CDR2 reads FQGTGA. The CDR3 consists of 12 residues. Trimming stripped 5 bases from V and 6 bases from J, with 8 bases between. CDR3 DNA sequence: TGTGCCAGCAGCAATCCAGGCAATGAGCAGTTCTTC. It is translated as CASSNPGNEQFF.

The chain links TRBV28 to TRBJ1-1, with TRBD1 matching 8 bases. The CDR3 runs to 14 residues. CDR1 is MDHEN, CDR2 SYDVKM, per germline. V trimming: 1 base; J trimming: 4 bases; junction bases outside the gene matches: 2. CDR3 region: CASSLYRGITEAFF. The CDR3 DNA reads TGTGCCAGCAGTTTATACAGGGGGATCACTGAAGCTTTCTTT.

The rearrangement links TRBV29-1 to TRBJ2-3; the D gene is possibly TRBD2 (5 bases). The CDR3 length is 14 residues. Per germline, CDR1 SQVTM and CDR2 ANQGSEA. V lost 1 base and J lost 3, with 11 bases in between. The CDR3 DNA reads as TGCAGCGTTGAAGGGGAGTGGGGTACAGATACGCAGTATTTT. This translates into CSVEGEWGTDTQYF.

The chain couples TRBV6-1 to TRBJ2-7; D might be TRBD1 (5 bases). The germline gives CDR1 MNHNS, CDR2 SASEGT. The CDR3 extends over 15 amino acids. With 0 bases removed from V and 5 bases from J, the gap between germline ends came to 14 bases. CDR3 coding DNA: TGTGCCAGCAGTGAAGCGGGCAGGGTTACCCACGAGCAGTACTTC. It is translated as CASSEAGRVTHEQYF.

This chain joins TRBV19 and TRBJ1-3; no clear D gene. Trimming stripped 6 bases from V and 4 bases from J, with 13 bases between. The CDR3 consists of 14 residues. Germline CDR1 and CDR2: LNHDA and SQIVND (reference sequence). CDR3 nucleotides: TGTGCCAGTAGATCATCCATAGCAGGAAACACCATATATTTT. Translating gives CASRSSIAGNTIYF.

The gene calls are TRBV7-8 and TRBJ2-1; 8 nucleotides agree with TRBD2. The junction had 9 bases not matched to a gene; V was cut back by 1 base and J by 7 bases. The CDR3 has 16 residues. Per the germline V gene, CDR1 is SGHVS and CDR2 is FQNEAQ. CDR3: CASSLVTSGRRNEQFF. The CDR3 region has the DNA TGTGCCAGCAGCTTAGTCACGAGCGGGAGAAGGAATGAGCAGTTCTTC.

V and J are TRBV9 and TRBJ2-7; TRBD2 matches at 9 bases. In germline, CDR1 is SGDLS, CDR2 YYNGEE. This CDR3 region has 15 residues. V lost 4 bases to trimming and J lost 2 bases; unmatched junction nucleotides: 7. This CDR3 is CASSKGTSRAYEQYF. The CDR3 DNA sequence: TGTGCCAGCAGCAAGGGGACTAGCAGAGCCTACGAGCAGTACTTC.

This clone was seen a single time. The chain combines TRBV5-1 with TRBJ2-2; D is perhaps TRBD1 or TRBD2 (5 bases each). The CDR3 is made up of 16 amino acids. Trimming removed 2 bases from V and 3 bases from J, with 14 bases in between. Germline V gives CDR1 SGHRS, CDR2 YFSETQ. The CDR3 bases are TGCGCCAGCAGCTTTTACGGGACGGACTACACCGGGGAGCTGTTTTTT. Protein sequence: CASSFYGTDYTGELFF.

V gene TRBV2 combines with J gene TRBJ2-5; D might be TRBD1 (5 bases). Germline CDR1 reads SNHLY; CDR2 reads FYNNEI. CDR3 length: 13 residues. The V gene lost 8 bases and the J gene lost 2 bases, with 12 bases spanning the gap. The chain's CDR3 is CASSGPLQETQYF. The CDR3 DNA sequence: TGTGCCAGCTCAGGGCCCCTTCAAGAGACCCAGTACTTC.